This is a list of T cell receptor beta chains from one sample in a study of T cell responses to AZD1222 COVID-19 vaccine. Libraries were prepared by immunoSEQ multiplex PCR; TCRdb keeps only in-frame clonotypes and omits some of them. This sample has some 130,000 clones, with over 80% found just once. The sample was peripheral blood, taken 28 days after the second AZD1222 dose. These receptors were collected from an adult who received the AZD1222 COVID-19 vaccine. Both conserved end residues are part of each CDR3. The D gene is left open where the match is weak. Clone size is given for some rows only: seen once, a few or many times, or a class if the clone is expanded.

size	J	V	D	CDR3	DNA
-	TRBJ1-1	TRBV6-2/TRBV6-3	TRBD1	CASSNPDRATEAFF	TGTGCCAGCAGTAATCCGGACAGGGCTACTGAAGCTTTCTTT
once	TRBJ1-1	TRBV6-5	TRBD1	CASSSGQGMNTEAFF	TGTGCCAGCAGTTCCGGACAGGGAATGAACACTGAAGCTTTCTTT
-	TRBJ2-1	TRBV7-9	TRBD1	CASSLWTGVLNEQFF	TGTGCCAGCAGCTTATGGACAGGCGTGCTAAATGAGCAGTTCTTC
-	TRBJ1-1	TRBV2	-	CASSSPMGFEAFF	TGTGCCAGCAGTAGCCCGATGGGGTTTGAAGCTTTCTTT
-	TRBJ1-2	TRBV4-2	-	CASSPAGPTYGYTF	TGTGCCAGCAGCCCAGCGGGACCGACCTATGGCTACACCTTC
-	TRBJ2-7	TRBV7-9	-	CASSPALIGQYF	TGTGCCAGCAGCCCCGCCCTAATCGGGCAGTACTTC
-	TRBJ1-1	TRBV2	-	CADSVGRSLNTEAFF	TGTGCCGATTCGGTGGGGCGGAGCTTAAACACTGAAGCTTTCTTT
-	TRBJ1-2	TRBV27	TRBD1	CASGQGLGYTF	TGTGCCAGCGGACAGGGACTTGGCTACACCTTC
-	TRBJ2-7	TRBV6-6	-	CASSTQGYEQYF	TGTGCCAGCAGTACACAGGGCTACGAGCAGTACTTC
-	TRBJ2-5	TRBV5-4	TRBD1	CASSQGQPRETQYF	TGTGCCAGCAGCCAGGGACAGCCCAGGGAGACCCAGTACTTC
-	TRBJ2-3	TRBV6-6	TRBD2	CASSRRGWAGDLADTQYF	TGTGCCAGCAGTCGACGAGGGTGGGCGGGGGATCTCGCAGATACGCAGTATTTT
many	TRBJ1-3	TRBV6-1	-	CASSEFSGSGNTIYF	TGTGCCAGCAGTGAATTCTCGGGGAGTGGAAACACCATATATTTT
-	TRBJ2-6	TRBV6-5	-	CASRRSGANVLTF	TGTGCCAGCAGACGCTCTGGGGCCAACGTCCTGACTTTC
-	TRBJ2-1	TRBV15	-	CATSRDGGEQFF	TGTGCCACCAGCAGAGACGGGGGTGAGCAGTTCTTC
-	TRBJ1-2	TRBV7-2	-	CASSLGGTPYSYTF	TGTGCCAGCAGCCTTGGGGGAACTCCTTATAGCTACACCTTC
-	TRBJ1-4	TRBV5-8	-	CASSLEGIPNEKLFF	TGTGCCAGCAGCTTGGAGGGTATCCCTAATGAAAAACTGTTTTTT
-	TRBJ2-2	TRBV7-3	-	CASRPDRDTRAGELFF	TGTGCCAGCAGACCAGATCGGGACACACGGGCCGGGGAGCTGTTTTTT
-	TRBJ1-1	TRBV18	-	CASSPLAGNTEAFF	TGTGCCAGCTCACCACTGGCTGGGAACACTGAAGCTTTCTTT
few	TRBJ1-1	TRBV28	-	CASNVGGTEAFF	TGTGCCAGCAACGTCGGGGGCACTGAAGCTTTCTTT
-	TRBJ2-5	TRBV3-1/TRBV3-2	TRBD2	CASSHLQPGLAGGPRETQYF	TGTGCCAGCAGCCATCTCCAGCCGGGACTAGCGGGGGGGCCCAGAGAGACCCAGTACTTC
-	TRBJ2-7	TRBV4-2	-	CASSPSGDGPYEQYF	TGTGCCAGCAGCCCCTCAGGGGACGGTCCCTACGAGCAGTACTTC
-	TRBJ1-1	TRBV6-2/TRBV6-3	-	CASSSWEGREAFF	TGTGCCAGCAGTTCTTGGGAGGGACGGGAAGCTTTCTTT
-	TRBJ1-1	TRBV18	-	CASSPRDTEAFF	TGTGCCAGCTCACCAAGGGACACTGAAGCTTTCTTT
once	TRBJ2-3	TRBV2	TRBD1	CASEAGGRDTQYF	TGTGCCAGCGAGGCAGGGGGCAGAGATACGCAGTATTTT
-	TRBJ1-4	TRBV9	-	CASSDGNEKLFF	TGTGCCAGCAGTGACGGGAATGAAAAACTGTTTTTT
-	TRBJ1-5	TRBV19	TRBD1	CASLPGQGTHQPQHF	TGTGCCAGTCTCCCAGGACAGGGAACCCATCAGCCCCAGCATTTT
-	TRBJ1-2	TRBV27	-	CASSLLGGTHYGYTF	TGTGCCAGCAGTTTATTAGGAGGGACCCACTATGGCTACACCTTC
-	TRBJ1-4	TRBV18	-	CASSPWGGTNEKLFF	TGTGCCAGCTCACCGTGGGGGGGCACTAATGAAAAACTGTTTTTT
-	TRBJ1-1	TRBV13	-	CASSQNRDTEAFF	TGTGCCAGCAGCCAAAACAGGGATACTGAAGCTTTCTTT
-	TRBJ2-3	TRBV5-1	-	CASSPDTDTQYF	TGCGCCAGCAGCCCCGACACAGATACGCAGTATTTT
-	TRBJ2-1	TRBV11-2	TRBD1	CASSWGQIGNEQFF	TGTGCCAGCAGCTGGGGACAGATTGGGAATGAGCAGTTCTTC
-	TRBJ2-2	TRBV19	-	CASSDSGVELFF	TGTGCCAGTAGCGATTCCGGCGTCGAGCTGTTTTTT
few	TRBJ2-7	TRBV7-9	TRBD1	CASSLDRAAEQYF	TGTGCCAGCAGCCTTGACAGGGCGGCCGAGCAGTACTTC
few	TRBJ2-7	TRBV28	TRBD1	CASIDRDRGHNEQYF	TGTGCCAGCATCGACCGGGACAGGGGGCATAACGAGCAGTACTTC
-	TRBJ1-5	TRBV5-5	-	CASRPSPGTVNQPQHF	TGTGCCAGCAGACCCAGCCCAGGGACGGTAAATCAGCCCCAGCATTTT
-	TRBJ2-2	TRBV28	TRBD2	CASHRSGLAGGRGGELFF	TGTGCCAGCCACCGGTCGGGACTAGCGGGGGGGCGCGGCGGGGAGCTGTTTTTT
few	TRBJ2-7	TRBV19	-	CASSIQGGDEQYF	TGTGCCAGTAGTATACAGGGGGGGGACGAGCAGTACTTC
-	TRBJ1-1	TRBV19	TRBD1	CASERDRLSTEAFF	TGTGCCAGTGAAAGGGACAGGTTGAGCACTGAAGCTTTCTTT
-	TRBJ1-1	TRBV19	-	CASSPNLGNTEAFF	TGTGCCAGTAGTCCGAATTTAGGGAACACTGAAGCTTTCTTT
-	TRBJ1-3	TRBV10-3	-	CAISNQPSSGNTIYF	TGTGCCATCAGTAATCAGCCATCCTCTGGAAACACCATATATTTT
-	TRBJ2-1	TRBV6-5	TRBD2	CASSYDTSGGTNEQFF	TGTGCCAGCAGTTACGATACTAGCGGGGGGACCAATGAGCAGTTCTTC